This T cell receptor beta chain comes out of a study of patients and donors after allogeneic stem cell transplantation. This clonotype turned up a few times. TCRdb ran MiXCR on the RT-PCR reads and lists one entry per CDR3 protein. The sample carries about 57,000 distinct CDR3 sequences, roughly 14% recorded once. Trimming removed 2 bases from V and 2 bases from J, with 10 bases in between. The CDR3 runs to 15 residues. CDR1 is MNHEY and CDR2 is SMNVEV in the germline V gene (reference sequence). The sequence derives from a human donor who was either an allogeneic HSCT recipient or a stem cell or donor lymphocyte infusion donor (not recorded which). It is not recorded whose cells these are; they may come from a transplant donor. Sequenced sample: blood, either unsorted or a sorted T cell fraction (not recorded which). The V gene is TRBV27, the J gene TRBJ2-1; TRBD2 is a possible D gene (5 bases). CDR3 amino acids: CASSLSGLPYNEQFF. The CDR3 nucleotides read TGTGCCAGCAGTTTAAGCGGACTCCCCTACAATGAGCAGTTCTTC.